This TCR beta chain was captured by sequencing in a study of blood T cell repertoires in COVID-19. About the study: Acute and convalescent COVID-19 samples came from the United States, Italy and Spain. T cells, B-cell-depleted T cells, or PBMCs provided the cDNA or gDNA that served as material.

Per the original methods: From reference gene primer amplification, estimates of nucleated cell counts were derived. The data were produced by immunoSEQ multiplex PCR, yet TCRdb's version contains in-frame clones alone and is incomplete. The V and J calls and clone size were taken over from that table, and D and trimming were inferred from the DNA. The data hold some 260,000 clones, with under 85% observed a single time. This clone appeared a few times. Sequencing input: peripheral blood. This receptor was taken from a woman in her forties with active or convalescent COVID-19.

The CDR3 sequence is CASFASNEQFF. The DNA of the CDR3 is TGCGCCAGCTTTGCGAGCAATGAGCAGTTCTTC. This chain connects TRBV10-1 to TRBJ2-1; D not resolved. CDR3 length: 11 residues. Trimming shortened V by 8 bases and J by 6 bases, and 8 bases separated the two germline ends. CDR1 is WNHNN and CDR2 is SYGVQD in the germline V gene (reference sequence).